The 5 T cell receptor beta chains presented below share a single source sample, sequenced in a study of shared clonotypes between healthy human individuals. This table comes from immunoSEQ multiplex PCR, and its TCRdb copy is limited to in-frame clones, with some not included. The data contain around 700,000 clones, 73% of them singletons. The sample taken for sequencing was memory CD4+ T cells sorted from blood. Subset defined: CD45RA-negative fraction. These receptors all come from a woman aged 25 to 45 in good health.

The chain carries TRBV7-6 and TRBJ2-4; the D gene could be TRBD1 or TRBD2 (5 bases each). The CDR3 contains 16 residues. In germline, CDR1 is SGHVS, CDR2 FNYEAQ. Trimming cost V 4 bases and J 2 bases, with 15 bases left between them. The CDR3 DNA follows: TGTGCCAGCAGCTCCCCTTTGGGGGACCCCAAAAACATTCAGTACTTC. Protein: CASSSPLGDPKNIQYF.

This chain joins TRBV19 and TRBJ2-7; a weak D match, TRBD1 (5 bases). CDR3 length: 14 residues. Germline CDR1 and CDR2: LNHDA and SQIVND (reference sequence). Trimming shortened V by 8 bases and J by 0 bases, and 14 bases separated the two germline ends. In DNA, the CDR3 is TGTGCCAGTGAAGGGGCTGTTTACTCCTACGAGCAGTACTTC. As protein: CASEGAVYSYEQYF.

The genes are TRBV7-8 and TRBJ2-1, with no clear D. CDR3 length: 15 amino acids. Germline CDR1 SGHVS, CDR2 FQNEAQ. Trimming pared 5 bases from V and 9 bases from J, leaving 20 bases between. The CDR3, as DNA: TGTGCCAGCAGCGTCGAAAGCGCCGGCGCGGTTGAGCAGTTCTTC. Translating it yields CASSVESAGAVEQFF.

The chain joins TRBV5-4 to TRBJ1-2, with TRBD1 identical over 10 bases. The V segment lost 4 bases and the J segment 0 bases; nucleotides outside the gene matches: 6. From germline, CDR1 is SGHNT and CDR2 YYREEE (reference sequence). The CDR3 contains 16 residues. CDR3 sequence: CASSTRQGAPNYGYTF. The CDR3 nucleotides read TGTGCCAGCAGCACCCGACAGGGGGCTCCTAACTATGGCTACACCTTC.

This clone was seen a single time. The chain employs TRBV9 and TRBJ1-2; 10 bases fit TRBD1. The germline CDR1 and CDR2 sequences are SGDLS and YYNGEE. The CDR3 has 18 amino acids. V gave up 2 bases and J gave up 2 bases; unmatched junction bases: 12. CDR3 nucleotides: TGTGCCAGCAGCGTCGTACCGGGACAGGGGAGTTACAACTATGGCTACACCTTC. It specifies CASSVVPGQGSYNYGYTF. Variable domain in full (rest from reference TRBV9 and TRBJ1-2): DSGVTQTPKHLITATGQRVTLRCSPRSGDLSVYWYQQSLDQGLQFLIQYYNGEERAKGNILERFSAQQFPDLHSELNLSSLELGDSALYFCASSVVPGQGSYNYGYTFGSGTRLTVV.